One and the same sample provided the 18 T cell receptor beta chains below, sequenced in a study of beta chain features in type 1 diabetes. The whole isolated RNA underwent reverse transcription, so sequencing captured expressed TCRB transcripts. Only in-frame clones appear in the TCRdb table, and some are missing; sequencing was by immunoSEQ multiplex PCR. This table holds roughly 170,000 clones, about 13% found once. Sequenced material: central memory CD4+ T cells from blood. These receptors were obtained from a woman under 30 in good health.

This sequence joins TRBV30 and TRBJ2-4; 9 nucleotides match TRBD1. Trimming removed 3 bases from V and 3 bases from J; junction bases left unmatched: 9. CDR3 size: 16 residues. CDR1 GTSNPN and CDR2 SVGIG come from the germline V gene (reference sequence). The CDR3 is CAWSPGTGSVKNIQYF. The CDR3 DNA is TGTGCCTGGAGCCCTGGGACAGGGTCAGTCAAAAACATTCAGTACTTC.

The rearrangement uses TRBV7-9 and TRBJ1-2; no clear D. Trimming pared 5 bases from V and 3 bases from J, leaving 13 bases between. This CDR3 region has 14 residues. Germline CDR1 reads SEHNR; CDR2 reads FQNEAQ (reference sequence). CDR3 sequence: CASSPLSGDYGYTF. Written as DNA, the CDR3 is TGTGCCAGCAGCCCCCTCTCCGGTGACTATGGCTACACCTTC. Variable domain in full (rest from reference TRBV7-9 and TRBJ1-2): DTGVSQNPRHKITKRGQNVTFRCDPISEHNRLYWYRQTLGQGPEFLTYFQNEAQLEKSRLLSDRFSAERPKGSFSTLEIQRTEQGDSAMYLCASSPLSGDYGYTFGSGTRLTVV.

The rearrangement links TRBV4-2 to TRBJ2-5; tentative D call: TRBD1 (6 bases). Germline V gene data show CDR1 as LGHNA and CDR2 as YNFKEQ. V was trimmed by 1 base and J by 4 bases, leaving 13 bases between them. The CDR3 is 15 amino acids. This CDR3 reads CASSQASNRAETQYF. For the CDR3, the DNA is TGTGCCAGCAGCCAAGCTTCCAACAGGGCAGAGACCCAGTACTTC.

This chain uses TRBV7-3 with TRBJ2-1, with D unclear. The CDR3 covers 15 residues. The V and J ends lost 3 bases and 0 bases respectively, with 9 bases between them. Germline V lookup: CDR1 SGHTA, CDR2 FQGTGA. The DNA for the CDR3 is TGTGCCAGCAGCTTGTCTGTTAGCTCCTACAATGAGCAGTTCTTC. It is translated as CASSLSVSSYNEQFF.

The J gene is TRBJ1-2, the V gene TRBV30, with D perhaps TRBD1 (5 bases). Trimming left V 4 bases short and J 0 bases short, with 12 bases between. This CDR3 has 14 amino acids. In germline, CDR1 is GTSNPN, CDR2 SVGIG (reference sequence). CDR3 sequence (DNA): TGTGCCTGGACCCCGGGGGGGGCTAACTATGGCTACACCTTC. Its protein product is CAWTPGGANYGYTF.

The rearrangement uses TRBV28 and TRBJ2-7; D gene unclear. V lost 3 bases and J 3 bases, leaving 6 bases between the germline ends. Germline V CDR1 and CDR2: MDHEN, SYDVKM. This CDR3 is 12 amino acids long. As DNA, the CDR3 is TGTGCCAGCAGTTTCTCGTACTACGAGCAGTACTTC. Its protein is CASSFSYYEQYF. Combining the CDR3 with reference TRBV28 and TRBJ2-7 gives the whole variable domain DVKVTQSSRYLVKRTGEKVFLECVQDMDHENMFWYRQDPGLGLRLIYFSYDVKMKEKGDIPEGYSVSREKKERFSLILESASTNQTSMYLCASSFSYYEQYFGPGTRLTVT.

The chain joins TRBV29-1 to TRBJ2-3, with 8 bases that match TRBD2. V lost 3 bases to trimming and J lost 4 bases; unmatched junction nucleotides: 9. Germline CDR1 and CDR2: SQVTM and ANQGSEA. The CDR3 has 15 amino acids. CDR3 DNA: TGCAGCGTTGAGGACGAGCGGGAGCCCGCAGATACGCAGTATTTT. This translates into CSVEDEREPADTQYF.

The chain joins TRBV2 to TRBJ2-1; the match to TRBD1 covers 7 bases. This CDR3 region has 12 residues. The V and J ends lost 6 bases and 8 bases, in that order; junction bases with no gene match: 4. Germline lookup yields CDR1 SNHLY and CDR2 FYNNEI. The CDR3 DNA follows: TGTGCCAGCAGCAAACAGGGGTATGAGCAGTTCTTC. Its translation is CASSKQGYEQFF.

This clone has only a few counts. The genes are TRBV6-6 and TRBJ1-5; D uncertain. The CDR3 extends over 14 amino acids. Germline assignment: CDR1 MNHNY and CDR2 SVGAGI (reference sequence). V gave up 0 bases and J gave up 3 bases, with 6 bases separating them. CDR3 in DNA: TGTGCCAGCAGTTACTCAAATTACAATCAGCCCCAGCATTTT. As protein: CASSYSNYNQPQHF.

This clone occurred a few times. Other DNA sequences in this specimen translate into the identical CDR3. The V call is TRBV28, the J call TRBJ2-5; D unclear. The germline V gene has CDR1 MDHEN and CDR2 SYDVKM. Trimming took off 2 bases at V and 3 bases at J, with 7 bases between the two ends. The CDR3 loop spans 13 amino acids. In nucleotides, the CDR3 is TGTGCCAGCAGTTTAGGCGGCGAAGAGACCCAGTACTTC. Amino acid sequence: CASSLGGEETQYF.

This clone was seen only a few times. V usage is TRBV5-1 and J usage is TRBJ1-1, with no clear D. Germline CDR1 and CDR2: SGHRS and YFSETQ. The V end was cut by 4 bases, the J end by 1 base, with 11 bases between. There are 14 residues in the CDR3. The CDR3 loop reads CASSANGENTEAFF. The DNA of the CDR3 is TGCGCCAGCAGCGCCAACGGGGAGAACACTGAAGCTTTCTTT. Combining the CDR3 with reference TRBV5-1 and TRBJ1-1 gives the whole variable domain KAGVTQTPRYLIKTRGQQVTLSCSPISGHRSVSWYQQTPGQGLQFLFEYFSETQRNKGNFPGRFSGRQFSNSRSEMNVSTLELGDSALYLCASSANGENTEAFFGQGTRLTVV.

The rearrangement joins TRBV6-5 to TRBJ2-6, with D unclear. V dropped 6 bases and J dropped 6 bases, with 9 bases sitting between them. The germline gives CDR1 MNHEY, CDR2 SVGAGI. This CDR3 region has 13 residues. CDR3 in amino acids: CASSRSTANVLTF. The CDR3 bases are TGTGCCAGCAGCCGCTCTACGGCCAACGTCCTGACTTTC.

This clone was seen a few times. J is TRBJ2-7 and V is TRBV4-2, with TRBD2 as a possible D gene (5 bases). Trimming took 0 bases from V and 2 from J, leaving 8 bases between them. This CDR3 comprises 14 residues. Germline assignment: CDR1 LGHNA and CDR2 YNFKEQ. The CDR3 is CASSQEAVTYEQYF. In DNA, the CDR3 is TGTGCCAGCAGCCAAGAAGCGGTAACCTACGAGCAGTACTTC.

CDR3 DNA sequence: TGTGCCAGCAGCGTTACACATTACTATGGCTACACCTTC. Amino acid sequence: CASSVTHYYGYTF. V usage is TRBV9 and J usage is TRBJ1-2; D is undetermined. CDR3 length: 13 residues. Trimming removed 2 bases from V and 3 bases from J, with 8 bases in between. The V gene's germline CDR1 is SGDLS and CDR2 YYNGEE. Using reference TRBV9 and TRBJ1-2 for the parts outside the CDR3, the full variable domain is DSGVTQTPKHLITATGQRVTLRCSPRSGDLSVYWYQQSLDQGLQFLIQYYNGEERAKGNILERFSAQQFPDLHSELNLSSLELGDSALYFCASSVTHYYGYTFGSGTRLTVV.

The rearrangement uses TRBV29-1 and TRBJ2-3, with 9 nucleotides matching TRBD2. The V gene's germline CDR1 is SQVTM and CDR2 ANQGSEA. The CDR3 loop spans 18 amino acids. V dropped 2 bases and J dropped 5; count of bases not matched to a gene: 17. As DNA, the CDR3 is TGCAGCGTTGAATCTTATTACGGGCGGGAGGGCCCTGGAGATACGCAGTATTTT. Protein sequence: CSVESYYGREGPGDTQYF.

Only a few counts were recorded for this clone. The chain is built from TRBV28 and TRBJ2-1; TRBD2 matches at 8 bases. The length of the CDR3 is 15 residues. Germline CDR1 is MDHEN and CDR2 is SYDVKM. Losses at the gene ends were 2 bases for V and 6 bases for J; bases not matched to a gene: 6. DNA for the CDR3: TGTGCCAGCAGTTTAGTAATAGCGGGGCGCAATGAGCAGTTCTTC. As protein: CASSLVIAGRNEQFF.

This clone has more than one count but fewer than ten. V usage is TRBV9 and J usage is TRBJ2-7; 9 bases agree with TRBD2. The V gene's germline CDR1 is SGDLS and CDR2 YYNGEE. The J segment lost 3 bases and the V segment lost 4 bases, leaving 5 bases of the junction unmatched. There are 14 residues in the CDR3. The CDR3 nucleotides are TGTGCCAGCAGCCTCACTAGCGGGCGCTACGAGCAGTACTTC. It is translated as CASSLTSGRYEQYF. The full variable domain, its missing parts supplied by reference TRBV9 and TRBJ2-7, is DSGVTQTPKHLITATGQRVTLRCSPRSGDLSVYWYQQSLDQGLQFLIQYYNGEERAKGNILERFSAQQFPDLHSELNLSSLELGDSALYFCASSLTSGRYEQYFGPGTRLTVT.

This clone has more than one count but fewer than ten. The chain carries TRBV30 and TRBJ1-4; 8 bases map to TRBD1. This CDR3 is built from 15 residues. Germline V gene sequence: CDR1 GTSNPN, CDR2 SVGIG (reference sequence). The V and J ends lost 2 bases and 6 bases, in that order; junction bases with no gene match: 8. CDR3 loop: CAWSPPGQEDEKLFF. The CDR3 nucleotides read TGTGCCTGGAGTCCACCGGGACAGGAGGATGAAAAACTGTTTTTT.